The 6 T cell receptor beta chains below come from one sample, sequenced in a study of OX40 agonist ivuxolimab in advanced cancers. Here immunoSEQ multiplex PCR was the method, and the copy in TCRdb shows in-frame clones only, minus some. The sample shows over 9,000 clones, less than 90% of them seen only once. Specimen: CD4+ or CD8+ T cells sorted from blood, collected in a trial of the OX40 agonist ivuxolimab. All receptors derive from an adult with an advanced solid tumor such as melanoma, head and neck, liver or kidney cancer.

V is TRBV5-1 and J is TRBJ1-2; the D gene is possibly TRBD1 (6 bases). This CDR3 is 15 amino acids long. Germline CDR1 and CDR2: SGHRS and YFSETQ. V was shortened by 4 bases and J by 4 bases, with 17 bases between the two germline ends. The DNA for the CDR3 is TGCGCCAGCAGCACTTACAGGGCTCTCGGCTATGGCTACACCTTC. It translates to CASSTYRALGYGYTF.

The gene calls are TRBV5-4 and TRBJ2-3; 7 bases line up with TRBD1. Germline trimming cut 1 base from V and 10 bases from J; bases unmatched to any gene: 9. Germline CDR1 and CDR2: SGHNT and YYREEE (reference sequence). The CDR3 covers 14 residues. CDR3 sequence (DNA): TGTGCCAGCAGCTTGCGAGGACAGGCACGCGCGCAGTATTTT. Residues: CASSLRGQARAQYF.

On this clone: An end of the junction differs from the germline gene, which may be a read error. The chain couples TRBV5-1 to TRBJ2-5, with 8 bases fitting TRBD1. Germline values: CDR1 SGHRS, CDR2 YFSETQ. The CDR3 consists of 11 residues. The CDR3 is CASSGRGHQHF. In nucleotides, the CDR3 is TGCGCCAGCAGCGGCAGGGGGCATCAGCACTTC.

As DNA, the CDR3 is TGTGCCAGCAGTTACTCGAAAGCCGGGGATAACACTGAAGCTTTCTTT. This gives the protein CASSYSKAGDNTEAFF. The chain has TRBV6-5 and TRBJ1-1; D gene unclear. Trimming pared 0 bases from V and 2 bases from J, leaving 13 bases between. CDR3 length equals 16 residues. Germline V lookup: CDR1 MNHEY, CDR2 SVGAGI.

This clone was counted between two and nine times. The V gene is TRBV7-3, the J gene TRBJ2-2; D may be TRBD1 (6 bases). CDR3 length: 15 amino acids. The ends were cut back, 5 bases at V and 3 bases at J, with 13 bases in the middle. Germline CDR1 reads SGHTA; CDR2 reads FQGTGA. Here the CDR3 DNA reads TGTGCCAGCAGCCCCACAGGGACGTACACCGGGGAGCTGTTTTTT. This sequence encodes CASSPTGTYTGELFF.

This clone showed up just once. The chain is built from TRBV19 and TRBJ1-2; TRBD1 agrees at 11 bases. This CDR3 spans 15 amino acids. Germline loops: CDR1 LNHDA, CDR2 SQIVND (reference sequence). V lost 6 bases and J lost 2; bases outside the gene matches: 5. The CDR3 loop is CASRDGTGGNYGYTF. CDR3 in DNA: TGTGCCAGTAGGGATGGGACAGGGGGGAACTATGGCTACACCTTC.